This T cell receptor (beta chain) was identified during a study of CD8+CD57+ T cells in acquired aplastic anemia. This clonotype showed up just a few times. The germline CDR1 and CDR2 sequences are LGHNA and YNFKEQ. Trimming removed 2 bases at V and 5 bases at J, with 13 bases between. The CDR3 extends over 15 amino acids. Template material for TCR beta VDJ and CDR3 profiling consisted of genomic DNA. TCRdb called the reads again in MiXCR, with one record for every CDR3 protein. The table includes 400,000 to 600,000 distinct CDR3 sequences, about a third detected once. Patients selected for sequencing had displayed CD8+CD57+ cell expansion by flow cytometry.

The rearrangement links TRBV4-2 to TRBJ1-3, with D uncertain. Sequenced: sorted CD4+, CD8+, or CD8+CD57+ T cells (not recorded which) from PBMCs. The origin of this receptor is a human donor with aplastic anemia. For the CDR3, the DNA is TGTGCCAGCAGCCAACCACTCGGCGCTAGAAACACCATATATTTT. Protein: CASSQPLGARNTIYF.